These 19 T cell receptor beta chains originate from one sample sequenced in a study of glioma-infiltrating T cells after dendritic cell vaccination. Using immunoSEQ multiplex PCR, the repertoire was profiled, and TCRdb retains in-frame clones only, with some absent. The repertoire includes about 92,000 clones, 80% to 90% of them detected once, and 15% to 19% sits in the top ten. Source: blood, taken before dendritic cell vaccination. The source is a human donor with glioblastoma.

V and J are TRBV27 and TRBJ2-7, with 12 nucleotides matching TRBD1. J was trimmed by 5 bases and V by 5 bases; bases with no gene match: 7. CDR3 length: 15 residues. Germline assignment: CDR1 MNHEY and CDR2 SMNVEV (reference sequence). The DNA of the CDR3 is TGTGCCAGCAGTCCGACGGGACAGGGGGCAAACGAGCAGTACTTC. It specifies CASSPTGQGANEQYF.

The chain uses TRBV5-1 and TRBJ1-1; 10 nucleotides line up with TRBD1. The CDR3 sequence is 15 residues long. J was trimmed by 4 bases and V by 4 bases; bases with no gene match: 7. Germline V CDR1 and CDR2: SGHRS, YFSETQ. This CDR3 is CASSNRTGGVTEAFF. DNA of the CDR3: TGCGCCAGCAGCAACCGGACAGGGGGAGTCACTGAAGCTTTCTTT.

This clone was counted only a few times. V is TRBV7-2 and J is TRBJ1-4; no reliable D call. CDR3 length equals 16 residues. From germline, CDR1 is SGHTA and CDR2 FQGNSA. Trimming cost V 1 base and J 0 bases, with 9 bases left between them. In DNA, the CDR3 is TGTGCCAGCAGCTTAGAAAGGAGAGCAACTAATGAAAAACTGTTTTTT. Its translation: CASSLERRATNEKLFF.

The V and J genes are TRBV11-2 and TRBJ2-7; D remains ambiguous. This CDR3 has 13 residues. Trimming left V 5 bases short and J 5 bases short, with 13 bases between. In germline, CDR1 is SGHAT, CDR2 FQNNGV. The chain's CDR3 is CASSLDNGNEQYF. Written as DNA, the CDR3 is TGTGCCAGCAGCCTTGACAATGGAAACGAGCAGTACTTC.

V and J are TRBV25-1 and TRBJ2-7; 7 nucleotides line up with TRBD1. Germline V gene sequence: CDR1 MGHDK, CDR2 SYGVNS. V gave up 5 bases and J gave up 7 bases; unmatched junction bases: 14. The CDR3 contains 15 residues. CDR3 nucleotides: TGTGCCAGCAGTCACCTAGACAGGGTGGGCGTGGAGCAGTACTTC. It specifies CASSHLDRVGVEQYF.

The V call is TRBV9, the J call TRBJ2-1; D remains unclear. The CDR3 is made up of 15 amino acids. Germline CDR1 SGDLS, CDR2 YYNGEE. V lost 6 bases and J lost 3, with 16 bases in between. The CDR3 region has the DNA TGTGCCAGCACTCTTAGTGGCGAGGTCTACAATGAGCAGTTCTTC. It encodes CASTLSGEVYNEQFF.

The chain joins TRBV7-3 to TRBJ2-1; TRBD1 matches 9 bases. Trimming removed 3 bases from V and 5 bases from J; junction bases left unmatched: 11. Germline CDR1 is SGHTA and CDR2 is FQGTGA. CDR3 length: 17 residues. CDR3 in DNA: TGTGCCAGCAGCTTCTCGGGACAGGGCCGGGTCGACAATGAGCAGTTCTTC. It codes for CASSFSGQGRVDNEQFF. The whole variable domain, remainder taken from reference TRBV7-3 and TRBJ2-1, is GAGVSQTPSNKVTEKGKYVELRCDPISGHTALYWYRQSLGQGPEFLIYFQGTGAADDSGLPNDRFFAVRPEGSVSTLKIQRTERGDSAVYLCASSFSGQGRVDNEQFFGPGTRLTVL.

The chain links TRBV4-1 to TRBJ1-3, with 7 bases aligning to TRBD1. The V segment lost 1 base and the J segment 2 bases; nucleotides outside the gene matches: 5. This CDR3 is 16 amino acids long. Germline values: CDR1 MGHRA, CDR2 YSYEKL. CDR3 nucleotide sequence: TGCGCCAGCAGCCAAGTCGGTCAGGGGGCTGGAAACACCATATATTTT. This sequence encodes CASSQVGQGAGNTIYF.

The CDR3 DNA reads as TGTGCCAGCAGCGAGACAGGGGGCCCTAACTATGGCTACACCTTC. It specifies CASSETGGPNYGYTF. The V call is TRBV11-2, the J call TRBJ1-2; 10 nucleotides align to TRBD1. The V gene's germline CDR1 is SGHAT and CDR2 FQNNGV. V gave up 5 bases and J gave up 0 bases; unmatched junction bases: 3. The CDR3 has 15 residues.

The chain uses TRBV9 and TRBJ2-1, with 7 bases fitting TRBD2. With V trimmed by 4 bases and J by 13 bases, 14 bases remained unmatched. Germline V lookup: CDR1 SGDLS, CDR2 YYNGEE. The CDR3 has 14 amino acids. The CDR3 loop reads CASSPPEGREIQFF. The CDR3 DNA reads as TGTGCCAGCAGCCCCCCCGAGGGGCGGGAGATTCAGTTCTTC.

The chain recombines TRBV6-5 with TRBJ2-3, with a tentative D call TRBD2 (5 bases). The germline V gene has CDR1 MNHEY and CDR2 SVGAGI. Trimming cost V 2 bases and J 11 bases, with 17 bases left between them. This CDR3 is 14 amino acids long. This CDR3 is CASSYIRTLREQYF. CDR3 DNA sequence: TGTGCCAGCAGTTACATTAGGACGTTGAGGGAGCAGTATTTT.

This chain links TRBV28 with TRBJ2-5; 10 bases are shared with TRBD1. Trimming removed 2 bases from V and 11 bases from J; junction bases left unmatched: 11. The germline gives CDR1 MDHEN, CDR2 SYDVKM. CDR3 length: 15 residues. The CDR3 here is CASSLPGQGSREQYF. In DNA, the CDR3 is TGTGCCAGCAGTTTACCGGGACAGGGGTCTCGGGAGCAGTACTTC. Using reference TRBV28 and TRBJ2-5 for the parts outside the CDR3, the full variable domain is DVKVTQSSRYLVKRTGEKVFLECVQDMDHENMFWYRQDPGLGLRLIYFSYDVKMKEKGDIPEGYSVSREKKERFSLILESASTNQTSMYLCASSLPGQGSREQYFGPGTRLLVL.

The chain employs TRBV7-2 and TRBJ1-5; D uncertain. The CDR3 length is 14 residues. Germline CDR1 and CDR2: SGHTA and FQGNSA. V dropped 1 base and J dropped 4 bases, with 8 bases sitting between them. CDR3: CASSLGWENQPQHF. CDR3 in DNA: TGTGCCAGCAGCTTAGGTTGGGAGAATCAGCCCCAGCATTTT.

CDR3 protein: CASSKKQGVGRNYGYTF. CDR3 DNA sequence: TGTGCCAGCAGTAAAAAACAGGGGGTCGGTCGTAACTATGGCTACACCTTC. This sequence joins TRBV5-6 and TRBJ1-2; 8 positions agree with TRBD1. The V segment lost 5 bases and the J segment 1 base; nucleotides outside the gene matches: 13. In germline, CDR1 is SGHDT, CDR2 YYEEEE. The CDR3 extends over 17 amino acids.

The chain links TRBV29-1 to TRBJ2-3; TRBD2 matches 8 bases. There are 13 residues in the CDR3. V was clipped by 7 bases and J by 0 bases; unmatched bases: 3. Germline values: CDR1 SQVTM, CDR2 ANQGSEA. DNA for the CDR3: TGCAGCGGGGCTAGCGGGAGCACAGATACGCAGTATTTT. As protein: CSGASGSTDTQYF.

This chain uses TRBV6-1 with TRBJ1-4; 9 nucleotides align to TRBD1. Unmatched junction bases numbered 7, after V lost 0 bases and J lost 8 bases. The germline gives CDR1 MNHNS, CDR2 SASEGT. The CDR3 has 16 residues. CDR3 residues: CASSEAPGTGREKLFF. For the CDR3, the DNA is TGTGCCAGCAGTGAAGCGCCGGGGACAGGGAGGGAAAAACTGTTTTTT.

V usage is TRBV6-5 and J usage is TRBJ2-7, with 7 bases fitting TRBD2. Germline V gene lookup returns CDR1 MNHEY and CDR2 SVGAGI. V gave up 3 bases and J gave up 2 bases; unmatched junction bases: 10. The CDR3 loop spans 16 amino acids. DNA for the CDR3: TGTGCCAGCAGTTATGACCGACTAGCAGTTACCTACGAGCAGTACTTC. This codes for CASSYDRLAVTYEQYF.

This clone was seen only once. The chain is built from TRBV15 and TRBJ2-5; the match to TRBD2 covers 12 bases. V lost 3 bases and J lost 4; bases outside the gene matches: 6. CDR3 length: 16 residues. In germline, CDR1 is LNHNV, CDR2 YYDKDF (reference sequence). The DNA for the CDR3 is TGTGCCACCAGCAGCCGACTAGCGGGAGTCGTAGAGACCCAGTACTTC. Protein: CATSSRLAGVVETQYF.

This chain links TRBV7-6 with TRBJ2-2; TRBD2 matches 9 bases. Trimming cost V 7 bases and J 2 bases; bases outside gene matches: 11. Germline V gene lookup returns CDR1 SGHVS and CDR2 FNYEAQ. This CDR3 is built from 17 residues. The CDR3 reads CASTERGEWPNTGELFF. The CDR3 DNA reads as TGTGCCAGCACGGAGCGGGGGGAGTGGCCAAACACCGGGGAGCTGTTTTTT.